The 21 T cell receptor beta chains presented below share a single source sample, sequenced in a study of shared clonotypes between healthy human individuals. Measured with immunoSEQ multiplex PCR; TCRdb has only the in-frame clones, and not every one. The repertoire includes approximately 1.5 million clones, 97% to 99% of them detected once, and 0.36% sits in the top ten. The sample consisted of naive CD4+ T cells sorted from blood. Subset: CD45RA+ positively selected. Receptors originate from a man aged 30 to 39 in good health.

This clone was recorded only once. The V call is TRBV5-6, the J call TRBJ2-2; D is undetermined. The V end was cut by 5 bases, the J end by 1 base, with 9 bases between. Looked up from germline, CDR1 is SGHDT and CDR2 is YYEEEE. The CDR3 covers 14 residues. Here the CDR3 reads CASSPNLNTGELFF. In DNA form, the CDR3 reads TGTGCCAGCAGTCCAAACTTGAACACCGGGGAGCTGTTTTTT.

The chain employs TRBV7-2 and TRBJ2-3; 12 positions match TRBD2. The CDR3 has 16 amino acids. Germline-derived CDR1 and CDR2 are SGHTA and FQGNSA. J lost 1 base, V lost 3 bases, and 2 bases had no gene match. CDR3 loop: CASSLRLAGGTDTQYF. The CDR3 coding sequence is TGTGCCAGCAGCTTGAGACTAGCGGGAGGCACAGATACGCAGTATTTT. Using reference TRBV7-2 and TRBJ2-3 for the parts outside the CDR3, the full variable domain is GAGVSQSPSNKVTEKGKDVELRCDPISGHTALYWYRQSLGQGLEFLIYFQGNSAPDKSGLPSDRFSAERTGGSVSTLTIQRTQQEDSAVYLCASSLRLAGGTDTQYFGPGTRLTVL.

This clone was observed once. J is TRBJ2-3 and V is TRBV19; 7 positions match TRBD2. V trimming: 7 bases; J trimming: 2 bases; junction bases outside the gene matches: 6. This CDR3 has 14 amino acids. The germline CDR1 and CDR2 sequences are LNHDA and SQIVND (reference sequence). The CDR3 bases are TGTGCCAGTAATATGGGACTATTCACAGATACGCAGTATTTT. Protein sequence: CASNMGLFTDTQYF.

The chain is built from TRBV7-9 and TRBJ2-5; 7 nucleotides align to TRBD2. The CDR3 extends over 13 amino acids. V lost 5 bases and J lost 3; bases outside the gene matches: 3. Germline CDR1 is SEHNR and CDR2 is FQNEAQ (reference sequence). The CDR3 is CASSPGGKETQYF. The DNA of the CDR3 is TGTGCCAGCAGCCCCGGGGGGAAAGAGACCCAGTACTTC. The full variable domain, its missing parts supplied by reference TRBV7-9 and TRBJ2-5, is DTGVSQNPRHKITKRGQNVTFRCDPISEHNRLYWYRQTLGQGPEFLTYFQNEAQLEKSRLLSDRFSAERPKGSFSTLEIQRTEQGDSAMYLCASSPGGKETQYFGPGTRLLVL.

This sequence joins TRBV27 and TRBJ1-1; possibly TRBD1 for D (6 bases). V was trimmed by 10 bases and J by 4 bases, leaving 28 bases between them. Germline values: CDR1 MNHEY, CDR2 SMNVEV (reference sequence). CDR3 length equals 17 residues. The CDR3 sequence: CATLPVGRGPAGTEAFF. The CDR3 nucleotides read TGTGCCACCCTCCCGGTCGGCAGGGGCCCCGCGGGCACTGAAGCTTTCTTT.

This clone was counted a single time. The chain employs TRBV5-6 and TRBJ2-7; D is ambiguous. Trimming shortened V by 0 bases and J by 0 bases, and 7 bases separated the two germline ends. In germline, CDR1 is SGHDT, CDR2 YYEEEE. The CDR3 has 14 residues. CDR3 residues: CASSLATFSYEQYF. For the CDR3, the DNA is TGTGCCAGCAGCTTGGCAACCTTCTCCTACGAGCAGTACTTC.

Concerning this clone: Other DNA sequences from this sample encode an identical CDR3 as well. The genes are TRBV5-1 and TRBJ2-7; D not resolved. V was clipped by 3 bases and J by 0 bases, with 4 bases between them. CDR1 and CDR2 from the germline V gene are SGHRS and YFSETQ. The CDR3 runs to 12 residues. CDR3 loop: CASSSYSYEQYF. In DNA form, the CDR3 reads TGCGCCAGCAGCTCTTACTCCTACGAGCAGTACTTC. Together with reference TRBV5-1 and TRBJ2-7, the CDR3 gives the full variable domain: KAGVTQTPRYLIKTRGQQVTLSCSPISGHRSVSWYQQTPGQGLQFLFEYFSETQRNKGNFPGRFSGRQFSNSRSEMNVSTLELGDSALYLCASSSYSYEQYFGPGTRLTVT.

V gene TRBV5-1 combines with J gene TRBJ2-5, with D perhaps matching TRBD2 (6 bases). This CDR3 is built from 14 residues. Germline V CDR1 and CDR2: SGHRS, YFSETQ. V dropped 2 bases and J dropped 3 bases, with 11 bases sitting between them. The CDR3 nucleotides are TGCGCCAGCAGCTTAAGACTAGGAGAAGAGACCCAGTACTTC. Translating gives CASSLRLGEETQYF.

This chain links TRBV5-4 with TRBJ2-2, with TRBD1 identical over 9 bases. The CDR3 covers 14 residues. Germline V gene lookup returns CDR1 SGHNT and CDR2 YYREEE (reference sequence). V shed 4 bases, J shed 4 bases, and the junction held 2 bases outside the gene matches. The CDR3 is CASSLDRGTGELFF. In DNA, the CDR3 is TGTGCCAGCAGCCTGGACAGGGGCACCGGGGAGCTGTTTTTT.

The V and J genes are TRBV6-6 and TRBJ2-7; the match to TRBD1 covers 8 bases. CDR1 is MNHNY and CDR2 is SVGAGI in the germline V gene (reference sequence). Unmatched junction bases numbered 9, after V lost 5 bases and J lost 3 bases. The CDR3 totals 15 residues. This CDR3 is CASSQNRGNGYEQYF. The DNA of the CDR3 is TGTGCCAGCAGTCAGAACAGGGGGAACGGCTACGAGCAGTACTTC.

The CDR3 nucleotides are TGTGCCAGCAGGCTAGGGGGGCGCCGCACAGATACGCAGTATTTT. Protein: CASRLGGRRTDTQYF. V is TRBV7-3 and J is TRBJ2-3, with D perhaps TRBD1 or TRBD2 (6 bases each). Germline assignment: CDR1 SGHTA and CDR2 FQGTGA. The CDR3 extends over 15 amino acids. The ends were cut back, 6 bases at V and 1 base at J, with 14 bases in the middle.

A word on this clone: Other DNA sequences in the sample encode the same CDR3. This sequence joins TRBV11-3 and TRBJ2-3; D is perhaps TRBD2 (6 bases). V lost 1 base and J 4 bases, leaving 9 bases between the germline ends. Germline assignment: CDR1 SGHNT and CDR2 YENEEA. The CDR3 loop spans 14 amino acids. The CDR3 DNA sequence: TGTGCCAGCAGCTTAGGGAGGGCCGCAGATACGCAGTATTTT. Its protein product is CASSLGRAADTQYF. The complete variable domain, with remaining parts taken from reference TRBV11-3 and TRBJ2-3, reads EAGVVQSPRYKIIEKKQPVAFWCNPISGHNTLYWYLQNLGQGPELLIRYENEEAVDDSQLPKDRFSAERLKGVDSTLKIQPAELGDSAVYLCASSLGRAADTQYFGPGTRLTVL.

This clone showed up just a few times. Other DNA sequences in the sample encode the same CDR3. This sequence joins TRBV5-1 and TRBJ2-7, with TRBD2 identical over 10 bases. CDR3 length: 14 amino acids. V was pared by 3 bases and J by 1 base, with 1 base of the junction left unmatched. Germline CDR1 SGHRS, CDR2 YFSETQ. The CDR3 spells CASSSTSGSYEQYF. The CDR3 nucleotides read TGCGCCAGCAGCTCGACTAGCGGGTCCTACGAGCAGTACTTC.

J is TRBJ2-7 and V is TRBV10-3; D is possibly TRBD2 (7 bases). The germline gives CDR1 ENHRY, CDR2 SYGVKD. The CDR3 has 17 residues. The V gene lost 8 bases and the J gene lost 5 bases, with 28 bases spanning the gap. The CDR3 DNA is TGTGCCATCGGGATAGGCCAGGGGTTCCTGGGGGGGGACGAGCAGTACTTC. It specifies CAIGIGQGFLGGDEQYF.

As concerns this clone: Distinct nucleotide sequences in the sample also encode this CDR3. The chain links TRBV9 to TRBJ2-3; D perhaps matches TRBD2 (6 bases). Trimming removed 4 bases at V and 9 bases at J, with 15 bases between. This CDR3 has 13 amino acids. Germline V gene data show CDR1 as SGDLS and CDR2 as YYNGEE. CDR3: CASSPRLAGTQYF. The CDR3 nucleotides are TGTGCCAGCAGCCCGAGATTGGCGGGGACGCAGTATTTT.

The rearrangement uses TRBV6-1 and TRBJ2-1; D is possibly TRBD1 (6 bases). The CDR3 runs 14 residues. V gave up 10 bases and J gave up 7 bases, with 20 bases separating them. Germline V gene data show CDR1 as MNHNS and CDR2 as SASEGT. The CDR3 coding sequence is TGTGCCACCGCTCGGGACACGGTCGGAAATGAGCAGTTCTTC. This sequence encodes CATARDTVGNEQFF.

Details on this clone: The identical CDR3 is also encoded by other nucleotide sequences in the sample. The V gene is TRBV10-3, the J gene TRBJ2-7; 9 bases map to TRBD2. Germline loops: CDR1 ENHRY, CDR2 SYGVKD. This CDR3 has 14 residues. V trimming: 5 bases; J trimming: 0 bases; junction bases outside the gene matches: 2. CDR3 loop: CAISPGLASYEQYF. The CDR3 DNA reads as TGTGCCATCAGTCCGGGACTAGCCTCCTACGAGCAGTACTTC.

CDR3 amino acids: CASSLVGRRNTEAFF. CDR3 in DNA: TGTGCCAGCAGTTTAGTGGGTAGGAGGAACACTGAAGCTTTCTTT. This chain links TRBV27 with TRBJ1-1; no clear D gene. Trimming cost V 2 bases and J 1 base, with 11 bases left between them. This CDR3 region has 15 residues. The germline CDR1 and CDR2 sequences are MNHEY and SMNVEV (reference sequence).

A single count supports this clone. The chain links TRBV19 to TRBJ2-7, with TRBD2 matching over 8 bases. This CDR3 is built from 14 residues. The J segment lost 2 bases and the V segment lost 5 bases, leaving 5 bases of the junction unmatched. Looked up from germline, CDR1 is LNHDA and CDR2 is SQIVND (reference sequence). The CDR3 protein is CASSSRTSTYEQYF. DNA for the CDR3: TGTGCCAGTAGTTCCCGGACTAGCACCTACGAGCAGTACTTC.

The V call is TRBV29-1, the J call TRBJ2-5, with D possibly TRBD2 on 5 matching bases. The germline gives CDR1 SQVTM, CDR2 ANQGSEA. The CDR3 runs 13 residues. With 4 bases removed from V and 4 bases from J, the gap between germline ends came to 13 bases. The CDR3 spells CSVGEWAGETQYF. The CDR3, as DNA: TGCAGCGTTGGAGAATGGGCGGGAGAGACCCAGTACTTC.

This chain uses TRBV30 with TRBJ2-1; D gene uncertain. Germline V gives CDR1 GTSNPN, CDR2 SVGIG (reference sequence). Trimming removed 2 bases at V and 5 bases at J, with 10 bases between. CDR3 size: 13 residues. The CDR3 here is CAWSSAQNNEQFF. The CDR3 bases are TGTGCCTGGAGTTCCGCTCAGAACAATGAGCAGTTCTTC.